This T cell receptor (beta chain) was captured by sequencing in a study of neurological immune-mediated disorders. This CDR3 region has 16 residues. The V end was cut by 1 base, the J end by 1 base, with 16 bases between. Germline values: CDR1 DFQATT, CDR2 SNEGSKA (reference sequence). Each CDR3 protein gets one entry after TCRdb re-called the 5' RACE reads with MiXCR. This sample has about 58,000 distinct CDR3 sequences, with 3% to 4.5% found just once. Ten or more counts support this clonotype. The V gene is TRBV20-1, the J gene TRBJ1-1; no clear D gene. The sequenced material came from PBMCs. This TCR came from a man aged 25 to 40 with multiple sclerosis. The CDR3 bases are TGCAGTGCTAGAGGCTCCGTCTTAGTCGCGAACACTGAAGCTTTCTTT. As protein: CSARGSVLVANTEAFF.